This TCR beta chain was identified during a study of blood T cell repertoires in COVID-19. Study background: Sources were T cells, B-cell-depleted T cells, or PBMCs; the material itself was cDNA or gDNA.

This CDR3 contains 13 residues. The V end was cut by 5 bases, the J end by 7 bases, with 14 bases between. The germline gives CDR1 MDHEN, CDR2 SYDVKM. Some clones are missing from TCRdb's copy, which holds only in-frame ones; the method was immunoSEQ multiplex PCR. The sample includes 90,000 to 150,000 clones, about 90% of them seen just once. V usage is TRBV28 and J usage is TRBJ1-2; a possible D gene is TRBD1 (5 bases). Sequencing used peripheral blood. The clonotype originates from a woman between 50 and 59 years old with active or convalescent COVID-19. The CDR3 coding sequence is TGTGCCAGCAGTGCCTACGGGGGGTCTGGCTACACCTTC. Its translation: CASSAYGGSGYTF.